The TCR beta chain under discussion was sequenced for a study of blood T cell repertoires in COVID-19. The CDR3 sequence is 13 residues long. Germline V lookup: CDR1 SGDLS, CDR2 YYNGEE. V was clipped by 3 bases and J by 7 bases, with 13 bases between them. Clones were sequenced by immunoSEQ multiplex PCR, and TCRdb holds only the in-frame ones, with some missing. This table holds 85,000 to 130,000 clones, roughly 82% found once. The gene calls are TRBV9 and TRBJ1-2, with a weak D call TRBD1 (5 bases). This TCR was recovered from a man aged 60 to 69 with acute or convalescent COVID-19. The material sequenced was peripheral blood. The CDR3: CASSAQGHRGYTF. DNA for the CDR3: TGTGCCAGCAGCGCGCAGGGTCACCGTGGCTACACCTTC.